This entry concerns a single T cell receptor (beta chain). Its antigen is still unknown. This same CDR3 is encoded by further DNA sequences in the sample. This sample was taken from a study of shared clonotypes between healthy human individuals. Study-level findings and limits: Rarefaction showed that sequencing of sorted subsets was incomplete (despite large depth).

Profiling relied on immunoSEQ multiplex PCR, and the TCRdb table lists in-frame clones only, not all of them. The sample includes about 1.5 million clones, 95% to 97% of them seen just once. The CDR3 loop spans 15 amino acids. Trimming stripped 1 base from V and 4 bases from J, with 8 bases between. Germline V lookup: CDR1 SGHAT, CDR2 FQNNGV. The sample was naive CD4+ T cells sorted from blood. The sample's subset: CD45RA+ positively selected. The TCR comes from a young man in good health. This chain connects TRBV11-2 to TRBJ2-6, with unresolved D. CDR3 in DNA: TGTGCCAGCAGCTTAGGTGGATCCGGGGCCAACGTCCTGACTTTC. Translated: CASSLGGSGANVLTF.